This T cell receptor beta chain originates from a study of vaccination effects on CD4 cells after COVID-19. Study information: Sampling occurred a median 72 days post second dose, range 14 to 241.

This clone turned up a few times. The antigen is unknown. Expansion of antigen-specific CD4+ T cells with viral peptide pools was carried out by the ViraFEST assay before sequencing. Following culture for about ten days, CD4+ T cells were isolated. Two-dose vaccination with either BNT162b2 or mRNA-1273 was given to the participants. Researchers swapped half the medium for IL-2 medium on both days 3 and 7. The CDR3 sequence is 12 residues long. V lost 5 bases and J lost 8, with 13 bases in between. Germline CDR1 reads SQVTM; CDR2 reads ANQGSEA. This table comes from immunoSEQ multiplex PCR, and its TCRdb copy is limited to in-frame clones, with some not included. This table holds tens of thousands of clones, around 70% found once.

This receptor was taken from a human donor who received a COVID-19 vaccine. This chain links TRBV29-1 with TRBJ2-1, with a tentative D call TRBD2 (6 bases). Material: CD4+ T cells from PBMCs cultured with HCoV-229E spike peptides, obtained after COVID-19 vaccination. CDR3 in DNA: TGCAGCGTTAGGCCGGGGGAACATGAGCAGTTCTTC. Translated, it gives CSVRPGEHEQFF.